These 26 T cell receptor beta chains originate from one sample sequenced in a study of cytomegalovirus exposure and HLA in healthy donors. 13 Jbeta primers and 60 Vbeta primers were used for the PCR. Produced via immunoSEQ multiplex PCR; TCRdb's table is partial and in-frame only. This sample carries around 100,000 clones, roughly 85% of them seen once, and the ten largest clones take about a fifth. The sequencing input was PBMCs. The receptor source for this set is a man under 40 in good health and CMV-seropositive.

The rearrangement uses TRBV9 and TRBJ1-2; D not resolved. CDR3 length: 13 amino acids. Per germline, CDR1 SGDLS and CDR2 YYNGEE. V lost 0 bases, J lost 0 bases, and 3 bases lay in between. The CDR3 bases are TGTGCCAGCAGCGTAGACTCTAACTATGGCTACACCTTC. As protein: CASSVDSNYGYTF.

V gene TRBV5-1 combines with J gene TRBJ1-5, with TRBD1 as a possible D gene (5 bases). The ends were cut back, 7 bases at V and 6 bases at J, with 20 bases in the middle. This CDR3 has 15 residues. Germline CDR1 and CDR2: SGHRS and YFSETQ. The CDR3 here is CASRSSTEGAQPQHF. Here the CDR3 DNA reads TGCGCCAGCCGTTCTTCCACCGAAGGGGCTCAGCCCCAGCATTTT. The full variable domain, in which reference TRBV5-1 and TRBJ1-5 provide the parts outside the CDR3, is KAGVTQTPRYLIKTRGQQVTLSCSPISGHRSVSWYQQTPGQGLQFLFEYFSETQRNKGNFPGRFSGRQFSNSRSEMNVSTLELGDSALYLCASRSSTEGAQPQHFGDGTRLSIL.

This clone appeared once. The chain combines TRBV14 with TRBJ1-4; 8 bases map to TRBD1. Germline CDR1 reads SGHDN; CDR2 reads FVKESK. The CDR3 has 15 residues. V lost 4 bases and J lost 6; bases outside the gene matches: 7. CDR3 DNA: TGTGCCAGCAGCCTTCTAGGACAGGGACATGAAAAACTGTTTTTT. Protein product: CASSLLGQGHEKLFF.

The chain couples TRBV14 to TRBJ1-1, with unresolved D. The CDR3 has 14 amino acids. Germline loops: CDR1 SGHDN, CDR2 FVKESK. The V gene lost 4 bases and the J gene lost 5 bases, with 14 bases spanning the gap. The CDR3 is CASSPGSLGTEAFF. The CDR3 DNA follows: TGTGCCAGCAGCCCCGGGAGCCTAGGGACTGAAGCTTTCTTT.

The chain employs TRBV9 and TRBJ2-3, with D possibly being TRBD1 (6 bases). V dropped 3 bases and J dropped 8 bases, with 16 bases sitting between them. Germline values: CDR1 SGDLS, CDR2 YYNGEE. The length of the CDR3 is 14 residues. CDR3 loop: CASSDGRGNRTQYF. CDR3 coding DNA: TGTGCCAGCAGCGACGGAAGGGGGAACCGTACGCAGTATTTT. Full variable domain (missing parts from reference TRBV9 and TRBJ2-3): DSGVTQTPKHLITATGQRVTLRCSPRSGDLSVYWYQQSLDQGLQFLIQYYNGEERAKGNILERFSAQQFPDLHSELNLSSLELGDSALYFCASSDGRGNRTQYFGPGTRLTVL.

The rearrangement joins TRBV2 to TRBJ2-3; D might be TRBD2 (6 bases). CDR1 SNHLY and CDR2 FYNNEI come from the germline V gene. CDR3 length: 12 amino acids. Trimming stripped 8 bases from V and 5 bases from J, with 11 bases between. The CDR3 here is CASFLGGDTQYF. CDR3 nucleotide sequence: TGTGCCAGCTTCCTGGGGGGAGATACGCAGTATTTT.

The rearrangement joins TRBV7-8 to TRBJ2-1, with 8 positions matching TRBD2. The V and J ends lost 5 bases and 1 base, in that order; junction bases with no gene match: 1. Germline CDR1 SGHVS, CDR2 FQNEAQ. The CDR3 runs to 14 residues. The CDR3 sequence is CASSERESYNEQFF. CDR3 coding DNA: TGTGCCAGCAGCGAGCGGGAGTCCTACAATGAGCAGTTCTTC.

V and J are TRBV7-9 and TRBJ1-5; 7 bases agree with TRBD1. The CDR3 runs to 15 residues. V shed 1 base, J shed 5 bases, and the junction held 5 bases outside the gene matches. Per germline, CDR1 SEHNR and CDR2 FQNEAQ (reference sequence). The CDR3 region is CASSLVGQGDQPQHF. Here the CDR3 DNA reads TGTGCCAGCAGCTTAGTAGGGCAGGGGGATCAGCCCCAGCATTTT.

The chain joins TRBV6-4 to TRBJ2-7, with 8 bases matching TRBD2. Germline CDR1 and CDR2: MRHNA and SNTAGT. The CDR3 runs to 18 residues. The V and J ends lost 2 bases and 0 bases, in that order; junction bases with no gene match: 12. CDR3 in amino acids: CASSDINFAGGLSYEQYV. In DNA, the CDR3 is TGTGCCAGCAGTGACATCAATTTTGCGGGAGGCCTCTCCTACGAGCAGTACGTC.

CDR3 sequence reads: CATPNRDRAATEAFF. DNA of the CDR3: TGTGCCACCCCAAATCGGGACAGGGCGGCGACTGAAGCTTTCTTT. This chain connects TRBV6-1 to TRBJ1-1; 9 positions match TRBD1. Germline V CDR1 and CDR2: MNHNS, SASEGT. This CDR3 has 15 residues. J was trimmed by 5 bases and V by 10 bases; bases with no gene match: 14.

For this clone: Germline and junction disagree at one end, which may indicate a read error. This chain joins TRBV7-9 and TRBJ2-7; TRBD2 matches 8 bases. CDR3 size: 17 residues. The germline V gene has CDR1 SEHNR and CDR2 FQNEAQ (reference sequence). Written as DNA, the CDR3 is TGTTCCAGCAGCTTAGTATTGACGAGCGGGGGCTCCTACGAGCAGTACTTC. It is translated as CSSSLVLTSGGSYEQYF.

A note on this clone: Additional DNA sequences in this sample encode the identical CDR3. The chain recombines TRBV5-1 with TRBJ2-5; 9 bases fit TRBD1. This CDR3 has 14 residues. Germline CDR1 is SGHRS and CDR2 is YFSETQ. V trimming: 5 bases; J trimming: 1 base; junction bases outside the gene matches: 3. CDR3 protein: CASRSQGAQETQYF. DNA of the CDR3: TGCGCCAGCAGGTCACAGGGGGCCCAAGAGACCCAGTACTTC.

The J gene is TRBJ2-1, the V gene TRBV7-9; tentatively, D is TRBD2 (6 bases). The germline gives CDR1 SEHNR, CDR2 FQNEAQ (reference sequence). The length of the CDR3 is 12 residues. V lost 6 bases, J lost 8 bases, and 11 bases lay in between. The CDR3 DNA reads as TGTGCCAGCAGGCTCCGGGGGTATGAGCAGTTCTTC. Translation gives CASRLRGYEQFF.

The rearrangement uses TRBV19 and TRBJ1-1; 8 bases line up with TRBD1. Unmatched junction bases numbered 5, after V lost 7 bases and J lost 1 base. The germline V gene has CDR1 LNHDA and CDR2 SQIVND (reference sequence). The CDR3 is made up of 14 amino acids. CDR3 coding DNA: TGTGCCAGTACTAAGGACAGGGCGAACACTGAAGCTTTCTTT. It is translated as CASTKDRANTEAFF.

This clone was recorded once. The chain recombines TRBV2 with TRBJ2-2; weak D call: TRBD1 (6 bases). Germline V gives CDR1 SNHLY, CDR2 FYNNEI. Trimming cost V 6 bases and J 2 bases, with 13 bases left between them. The CDR3 runs to 15 residues. Here the CDR3 DNA reads TGTGCCAGCAGAAAAACCGGGACAAACACCGGGGAGCTGTTTTTT. Translation gives CASRKTGTNTGELFF.

The chain uses TRBV5-6 and TRBJ1-2; possibly TRBD1 for D (6 bases). The CDR3 has 13 amino acids. Deletions cut 1 base from V and 4 bases from J, with 8 bases between. CDR1 SGHDT and CDR2 YYEEEE come from the germline V gene. The CDR3 protein is CASSLQGLYGYTF. DNA for the CDR3: TGTGCCAGCAGCTTGCAGGGGCTCTATGGCTACACCTTC.

The chain employs TRBV6-6 and TRBJ1-5, with 8 nucleotides matching TRBD1. J lost 4 bases, V lost 6 bases, and 5 bases had no gene match. CDR3 length: 14 residues. CDR1 and CDR2 (germline): MNHNY, SVGAGI (reference sequence). DNA of the CDR3: TGTGCCAGCAGCCCACAGGGGGAGAATCAGCCCCAGCATTTT. Its translation is CASSPQGENQPQHF.

V is TRBV4-1 and J is TRBJ2-6; 8 bases line up with TRBD2. Trimming removed 4 bases from V and 1 base from J; junction bases left unmatched: 9. CDR1 and CDR2 (germline): MGHRA, YSYEKL. The CDR3 consists of 18 residues. CDR3 sequence reads: CASSRGLAPVSGANVLTF. In nucleotides, the CDR3 is TGCGCCAGCAGCCGCGGACTAGCCCCCGTATCTGGGGCCAACGTCCTGACTTTC.

This clone appeared a single time. This chain joins TRBV4-2 and TRBJ2-3; perhaps TRBD2 as D (6 bases). The CDR3 loop spans 15 amino acids. CDR1 and CDR2 from the germline V gene are LGHNA and YNFKEQ. With 1 base removed from V and 5 bases from J, the gap between germline ends came to 13 bases. CDR3 amino acids: CASSQVPGAVDTQYF. The CDR3 DNA sequence: TGTGCCAGCAGCCAAGTTCCGGGAGCAGTAGATACGCAGTATTTT.

The chain carries TRBV4-2 and TRBJ2-1, with 8 positions matching TRBD2. Germline-derived CDR1 and CDR2 are LGHNA and YNFKEQ. V lost 1 base to trimming and J lost 3 bases; unmatched junction nucleotides: 5. CDR3 length: 16 amino acids. The chain's CDR3 is CASSQAGGIDYNEQFF. As DNA, the CDR3 is TGTGCCAGCAGCCAAGCGGGGGGGATTGACTACAATGAGCAGTTCTTC.

V usage is TRBV18 and J usage is TRBJ1-1; 7 bases align to TRBD1. J lost 4 bases, V lost 4 bases, and 12 bases had no gene match. Per germline, CDR1 KGHSH and CDR2 LQKENI. The CDR3 has 16 residues. CDR3 nucleotide sequence: TGTGCCAGCTCACAGTACCCGGGACAGAAGGGCACTGAAGCTTTCTTT. It specifies CASSQYPGQKGTEAFF.

The chain couples TRBV27 to TRBJ2-5, with unresolved D. The DNA end favors TRBJ2-7, so the J call may be wrong. The CDR3 covers 13 residues. Germline V gene lookup returns CDR1 MNHEY and CDR2 SMNVEV (reference sequence). CDR3 loop: CASSLGFSYEQYF. The CDR3 DNA sequence: TGTGCCAGCAGTTTGGGCTTTTCCTACGAGCAGTACTTC.

The sample holds a few counts of this clone. The chain recombines TRBV19 with TRBJ1-1; D remains unclear. The CDR3 spans 12 residues. Trimming shortened V by 3 bases and J by 7 bases, and 9 bases separated the two germline ends. The germline V gene encodes CDR1 LNHDA and CDR2 SQIVND (reference sequence). The CDR3 DNA follows: TGTGCCAGTAGTATCGCGCCTAGTGAAGCTTTCTTT. It codes for CASSIAPSEAFF.

The chain employs TRBV13 and TRBJ2-7; TRBD1 is a possible D gene (6 bases). V was cut by 5 bases and J by 0 bases, with 11 bases left in between. CDR1 and CDR2 from the germline V gene are PRHDT and FYEKMQ (reference sequence). The length of the CDR3 is 14 residues. CDR3 bases: TGTGCCAGCAGCACACAGGGACGCTCCTACGAGCAGTACGTC. The encoded protein is CASSTQGRSYEQYV.

The CDR3 region is CASSPGTGGKNEQFF. CDR3 sequence (DNA): TGTGCCAGCAGCCCCGGGACTGGGGGAAAGAATGAGCAGTTCTTC. This sequence joins TRBV5-4 and TRBJ2-1, with TRBD2 as a possible D gene (6 bases). The CDR3 is made up of 15 amino acids. V was cut by 4 bases and J by 7 bases, with 18 bases left in between. Germline CDR1 reads SGHNT; CDR2 reads YYREEE (reference sequence).

This clone showed up just a few times. This chain joins TRBV28 and TRBJ2-1, with a possible D match to TRBD1 (6 bases). The germline gives CDR1 MDHEN, CDR2 SYDVKM. This CDR3 has 15 residues. Between the trimmed V and J ends, which lost 2 bases and 4 bases, there was a span of 12 bases. CDR3 loop: CASSLAGTIYNEQFF. CDR3 bases: TGTGCCAGCAGTTTAGCTGGGACAATATACAATGAGCAGTTCTTC.